This is a list of T cell receptor beta chains from one sample in a study of technical replicates of blood from several donors. Method: immunoSEQ multiplex PCR; TCRdb's copy keeps in-frame clones and lacks some. The table lists tens of thousands of clones, 90% to 95% of them singletons. Material for sequencing was T cells isolated from PBMCs. The receptors stem from a human donor in good health. CDR3s include the opening cysteine and the closing phenylalanine or tryptophan. The order of the fields is J gene, V gene, CDR3 protein.

J gene: TRBJ2-7
V gene: TRBV6-6
CDR3 protein: CASSYGGDSSYEQYF

J gene: TRBJ1-5
V gene: TRBV15
CDR3 protein: CATSREPGTGFNQPQHF

J gene: TRBJ1-1
V gene: TRBV15
CDR3 protein: CATSRDLGGFEAFF

J gene: TRBJ2-7
V gene: TRBV7-6
CDR3 protein: CASRRNTGDHEQYF

J gene: TRBJ2-5
V gene: TRBV7-9
CDR3 protein: CASSLGAYRGETQYF

J gene: TRBJ2-1
V gene: TRBV2
CDR3 protein: CASSEVVEIGEQFF

J gene: TRBJ1-4
V gene: TRBV10-3
CDR3 protein: CAISDSGGYNEKLFF

J gene: TRBJ1-1
V gene: TRBV30
CDR3 protein: CAWTLGGVTEAFF

J gene: TRBJ1-1
V gene: TRBV27
CDR3 protein: CASSSDRGMVAEAFF

J gene: TRBJ2-1
V gene: TRBV4-1
CDR3 protein: CASSQQIDREKNNEQFF

J gene: TRBJ2-1
V gene: TRBV2
CDR3 protein: CASSVSGRFNEQFF

J gene: TRBJ1-5
V gene: TRBV5-1
CDR3 protein: CASSLDVGQPQHF

J gene: TRBJ2-2
V gene: TRBV5-4
CDR3 protein: CASSEGTSGSITGELFF

J gene: TRBJ1-1
V gene: TRBV10-3
CDR3 protein: CAISGTSGNTEAFF

J gene: TRBJ1-5
V gene: TRBV9
CDR3 protein: CASGRQGGGQPQHF

J gene: TRBJ1-4
V gene: TRBV28
CDR3 protein: CASSLPDQSSEKLFF

J gene: TRBJ1-2
V gene: TRBV6-1
CDR3 protein: CASMEVYGYTF

J gene: TRBJ1-3
V gene: TRBV7-9
CDR3 protein: CASSFDSSGNTIYF

J gene: TRBJ2-5
V gene: TRBV19
CDR3 protein: CASSIGFWDRAFQETQYF

J gene: TRBJ2-3
V gene: TRBV7-6
CDR3 protein: CASSLLAGVITDTQYF

J gene: TRBJ1-2
V gene: TRBV5-5
CDR3 protein: CASSSDPGTGHGYTF

J gene: TRBJ2-5
V gene: TRBV7-3
CDR3 protein: CASSLDPGGETQYF

J gene: TRBJ1-2
V gene: TRBV9
CDR3 protein: CASSVDVAGYGYTF

J gene: TRBJ2-7
V gene: TRBV2
CDR3 protein: CASSLGTGGYEQYF

J gene: TRBJ2-2
V gene: TRBV9
CDR3 protein: CASSVASTGELFF

J gene: TRBJ1-5
V gene: TRBV30
CDR3 protein: CAWNRGNQPQHF

J gene: TRBJ2-4
V gene: TRBV9
CDR3 protein: CASSPQTGLAKNIQYF

J gene: TRBJ2-1
V gene: TRBV10-3
CDR3 protein: CAISIGTGTYNEQFF

J gene: TRBJ2-7
V gene: TRBV5-6
CDR3 protein: CASSLQGYEQYF

J gene: TRBJ2-1
V gene: TRBV19
CDR3 protein: CASNPAGEGVDNEQFF

J gene: TRBJ1-2
V gene: TRBV7-6
CDR3 protein: CASSLVAGGGYTF

J gene: TRBJ2-1
V gene: TRBV14
CDR3 protein: CASSLGTSDSYNEQFF

J gene: TRBJ2-7
V gene: TRBV4-2
CDR3 protein: CASSQLAGVVSEQYF

J gene: TRBJ2-7
V gene: TRBV4-1
CDR3 protein: CASSQGRGGTYEQYF

J gene: TRBJ2-2
V gene: TRBV27
CDR3 protein: CASSLAARGTGELFF

J gene: TRBJ2-7
V gene: TRBV27
CDR3 protein: CASSLSSTYEQYF

J gene: TRBJ2-1
V gene: TRBV9
CDR3 protein: CASSAGDSVNNEQFF

J gene: TRBJ1-3
V gene: TRBV27
CDR3 protein: CASSYRTENTIYF

J gene: TRBJ2-7
V gene: TRBV5-1
CDR3 protein: CASSLEAGAVYEQYF

J gene: TRBJ2-3
V gene: TRBV9
CDR3 protein: CASSVRIASTDTQYF

J gene: TRBJ1-1
V gene: TRBV4-1
CDR3 protein: CASSLYPGVFRISEAFF

J gene: TRBJ2-1
V gene: TRBV6-1
CDR3 protein: CASSEGLGQGTNEQFF